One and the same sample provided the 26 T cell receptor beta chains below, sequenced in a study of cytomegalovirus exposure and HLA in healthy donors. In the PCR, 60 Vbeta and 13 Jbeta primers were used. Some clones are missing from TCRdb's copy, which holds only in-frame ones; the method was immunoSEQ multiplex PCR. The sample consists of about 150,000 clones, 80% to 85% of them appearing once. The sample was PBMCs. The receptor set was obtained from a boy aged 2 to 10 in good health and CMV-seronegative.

CDR3: CASSGTGVGETQYF. The CDR3 DNA sequence: TGTGCCAGCTCCGGGACAGGCGTCGGAGAGACCCAGTACTTC. The chain carries TRBV13 and TRBJ2-5; 8 positions agree with TRBD1. The V segment lost 8 bases and the J segment 4 bases; nucleotides outside the gene matches: 9. Per germline, CDR1 PRHDT and CDR2 FYEKMQ (reference sequence). The CDR3 length is 14 residues.

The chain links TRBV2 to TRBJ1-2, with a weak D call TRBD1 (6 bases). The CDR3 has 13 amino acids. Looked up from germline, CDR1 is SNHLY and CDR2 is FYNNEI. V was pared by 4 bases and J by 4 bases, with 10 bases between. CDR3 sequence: CASSGQASYGYTF. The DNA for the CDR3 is TGTGCCAGCAGTGGACAGGCCAGCTATGGCTACACCTTC.

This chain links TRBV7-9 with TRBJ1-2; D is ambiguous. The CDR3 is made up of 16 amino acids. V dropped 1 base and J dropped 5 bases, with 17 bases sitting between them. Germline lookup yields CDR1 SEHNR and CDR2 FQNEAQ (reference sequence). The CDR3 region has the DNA TGTGCCAGCAGCTTAGGTGGCATCTCTAGGCTTTATGGCTACACCTTC. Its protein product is CASSLGGISRLYGYTF.

The CDR3 DNA reads as TGTGCCAGCAGTAGAACCGCAGGAACCTCCACCGGGGAGCTGTTTTTT. The encoded protein is CASSRTAGTSTGELFF. The J gene is TRBJ2-2, the V gene TRBV25-1; D ambiguous. The germline V gene encodes CDR1 MGHDK and CDR2 SYGVNS. V shed 5 bases and J shed 4 bases, with 17 bases lying between them. The CDR3 is 16 residues long.

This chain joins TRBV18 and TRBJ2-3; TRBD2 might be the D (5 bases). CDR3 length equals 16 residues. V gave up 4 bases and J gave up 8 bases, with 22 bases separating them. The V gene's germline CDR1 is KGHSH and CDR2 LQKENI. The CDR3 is CASSLLPGNTLRTQYF. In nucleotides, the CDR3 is TGTGCCAGCTCACTCCTTCCGGGGAATACACTGCGTACGCAGTATTTT.

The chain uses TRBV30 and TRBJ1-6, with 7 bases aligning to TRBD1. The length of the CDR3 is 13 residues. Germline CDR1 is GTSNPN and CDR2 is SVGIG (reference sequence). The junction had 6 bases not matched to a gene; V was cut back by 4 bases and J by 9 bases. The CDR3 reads CAWNRQGGSPLHF. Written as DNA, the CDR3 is TGTGCCTGGAACCGACAGGGTGGTTCACCCCTCCACTTT.

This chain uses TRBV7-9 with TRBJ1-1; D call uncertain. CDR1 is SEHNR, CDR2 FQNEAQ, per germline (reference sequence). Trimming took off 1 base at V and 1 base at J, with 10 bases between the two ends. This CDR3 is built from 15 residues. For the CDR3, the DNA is TGTGCCAGCAGCTTAGGGTCAGCGACGAACACTGAAGCTTTCTTT. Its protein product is CASSLGSATNTEAFF. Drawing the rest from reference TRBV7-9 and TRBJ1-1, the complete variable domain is DTGVSQNPRHKITKRGQNVTFRCDPISEHNRLYWYRQTLGQGPEFLTYFQNEAQLEKSRLLSDRFSAERPKGSFSTLEIQRTEQGDSAMYLCASSLGSATNTEAFFGQGTRLTVV.

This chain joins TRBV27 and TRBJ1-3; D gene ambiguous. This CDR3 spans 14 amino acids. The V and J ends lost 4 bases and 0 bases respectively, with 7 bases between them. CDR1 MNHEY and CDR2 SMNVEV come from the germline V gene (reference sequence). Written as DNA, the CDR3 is TGTGCCAGCAGTTCTCTGGCCTCTGGAAACACCATATATTTT. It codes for CASSSLASGNTIYF.

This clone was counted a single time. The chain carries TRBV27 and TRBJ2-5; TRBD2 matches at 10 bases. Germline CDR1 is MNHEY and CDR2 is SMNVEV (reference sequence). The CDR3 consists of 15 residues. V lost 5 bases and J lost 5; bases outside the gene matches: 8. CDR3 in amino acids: CASSRSGGALETQYF. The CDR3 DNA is TGTGCCAGCAGTAGGAGCGGGGGGGCCTTGGAGACCCAGTACTTC.

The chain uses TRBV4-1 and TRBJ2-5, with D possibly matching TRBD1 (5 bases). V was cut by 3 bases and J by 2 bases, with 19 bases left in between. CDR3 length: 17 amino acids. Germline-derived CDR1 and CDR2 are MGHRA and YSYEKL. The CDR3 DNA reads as TGCGCCAGCAGCCACGCCTCCAGGGCCGTGGGGCAAGAGACCCAGTACTTC. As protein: CASSHASRAVGQETQYF.

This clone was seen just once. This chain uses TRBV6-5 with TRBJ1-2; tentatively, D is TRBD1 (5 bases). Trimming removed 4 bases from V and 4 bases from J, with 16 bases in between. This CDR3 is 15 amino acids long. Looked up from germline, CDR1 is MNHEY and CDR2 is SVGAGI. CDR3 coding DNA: TGTGCCAGCAGTTGGGCCGGGGGGTTAAGCTATGGCTACACCTTC. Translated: CASSWAGGLSYGYTF.

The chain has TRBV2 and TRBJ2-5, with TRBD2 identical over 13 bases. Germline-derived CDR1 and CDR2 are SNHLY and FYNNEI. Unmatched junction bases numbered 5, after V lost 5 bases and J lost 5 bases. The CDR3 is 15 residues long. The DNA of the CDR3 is TGTGCCAGCAGTACTAGCGGGGGGGCACGCGAGACCCAGTACTTC. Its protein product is CASSTSGGARETQYF.

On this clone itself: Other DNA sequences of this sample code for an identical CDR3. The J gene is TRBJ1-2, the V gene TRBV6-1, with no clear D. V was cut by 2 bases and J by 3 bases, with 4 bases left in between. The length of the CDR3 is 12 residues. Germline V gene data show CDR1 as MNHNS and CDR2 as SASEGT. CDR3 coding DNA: TGTGCCAGCAGTGAAACGGACTATGGCTACACCTTC. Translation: CASSETDYGYTF.

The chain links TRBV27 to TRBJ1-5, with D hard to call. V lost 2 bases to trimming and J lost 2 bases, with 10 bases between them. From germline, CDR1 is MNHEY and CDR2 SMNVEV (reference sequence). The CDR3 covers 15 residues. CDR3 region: CASSLGSSGNQPQHF. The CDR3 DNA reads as TGTGCCAGCAGTTTAGGGAGCAGTGGCAATCAGCCCCAGCATTTT.

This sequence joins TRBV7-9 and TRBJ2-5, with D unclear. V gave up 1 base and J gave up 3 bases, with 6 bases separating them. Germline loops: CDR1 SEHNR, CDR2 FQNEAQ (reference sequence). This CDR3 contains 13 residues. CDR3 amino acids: CASSLEAEETQYF. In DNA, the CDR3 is TGTGCCAGCAGCTTAGAAGCTGAAGAGACCCAGTACTTC.

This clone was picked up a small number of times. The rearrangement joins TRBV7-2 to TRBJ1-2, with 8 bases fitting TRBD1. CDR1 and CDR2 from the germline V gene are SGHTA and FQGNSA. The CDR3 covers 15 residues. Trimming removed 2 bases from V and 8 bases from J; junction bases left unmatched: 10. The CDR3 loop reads CASSLPGQEGKGYTF. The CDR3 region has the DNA TGTGCCAGCAGCTTACCGGGACAGGAGGGAAAAGGCTACACCTTC.

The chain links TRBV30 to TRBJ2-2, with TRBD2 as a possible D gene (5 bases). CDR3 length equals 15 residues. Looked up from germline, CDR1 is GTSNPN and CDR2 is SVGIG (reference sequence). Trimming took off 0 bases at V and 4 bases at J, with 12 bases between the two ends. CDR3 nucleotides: TGTGCCTGGAGTGTCGATAGCGCCGGCACCGGGGAGCTGTTTTTT. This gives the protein CAWSVDSAGTGELFF.

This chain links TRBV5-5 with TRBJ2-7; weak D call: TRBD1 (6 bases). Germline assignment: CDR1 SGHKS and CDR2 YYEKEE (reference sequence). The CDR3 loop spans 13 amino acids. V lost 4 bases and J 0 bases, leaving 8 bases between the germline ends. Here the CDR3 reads CASSPDSSYEQYV. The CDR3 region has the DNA TGTGCCAGCAGCCCGGACAGCTCCTACGAGCAGTACGTC.

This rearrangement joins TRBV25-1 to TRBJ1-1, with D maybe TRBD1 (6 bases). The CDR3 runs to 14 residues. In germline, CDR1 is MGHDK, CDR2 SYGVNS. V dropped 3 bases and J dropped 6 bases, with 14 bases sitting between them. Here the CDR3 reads CASSDVTQGAEAFF. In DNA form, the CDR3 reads TGTGCCAGCAGTGACGTAACACAGGGAGCTGAAGCTTTCTTT.

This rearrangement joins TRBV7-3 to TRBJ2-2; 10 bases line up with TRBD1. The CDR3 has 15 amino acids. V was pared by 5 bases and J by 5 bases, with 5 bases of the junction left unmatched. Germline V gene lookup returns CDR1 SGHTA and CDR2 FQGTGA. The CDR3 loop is CASSAGTGATGELFF. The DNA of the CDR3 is TGTGCCAGCAGCGCCGGGACAGGGGCGACCGGGGAGCTGTTTTTT.

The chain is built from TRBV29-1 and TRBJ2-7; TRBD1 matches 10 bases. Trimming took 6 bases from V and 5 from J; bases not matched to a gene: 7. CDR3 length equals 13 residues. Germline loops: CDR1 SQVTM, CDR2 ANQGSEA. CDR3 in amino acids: CSVADRGRDEQYF. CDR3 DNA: TGCAGCGTAGCGGACAGGGGGAGGGACGAGCAGTACTTC.

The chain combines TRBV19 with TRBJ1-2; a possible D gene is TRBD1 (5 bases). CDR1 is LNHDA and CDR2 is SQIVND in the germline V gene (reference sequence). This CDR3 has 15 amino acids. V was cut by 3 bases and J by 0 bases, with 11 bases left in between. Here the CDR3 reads CASSMTAWPNYGYTF. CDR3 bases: TGTGCCAGTAGTATGACAGCCTGGCCTAACTATGGCTACACCTTC.

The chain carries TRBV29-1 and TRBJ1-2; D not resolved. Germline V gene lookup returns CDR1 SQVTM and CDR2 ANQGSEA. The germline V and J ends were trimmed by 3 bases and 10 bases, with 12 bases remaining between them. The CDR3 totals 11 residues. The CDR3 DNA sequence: TGCAGCGTTGAGGATGAGGGCGTCTACACCTTC. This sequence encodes CSVEDEGVYTF.

CDR3 sequence (DNA): TGCGCCAGCAGCTTGGCCGGACAGGGCAGAAGGCGTGGAGAGACCCAGTACTTC. It translates to CASSLAGQGRRRGETQYF. The chain is built from TRBV5-1 and TRBJ2-5; 8 bases agree with TRBD1. Germline lookup yields CDR1 SGHRS and CDR2 YFSETQ. V shed 0 bases, J shed 4 bases, and the junction held 14 bases outside the gene matches. This CDR3 region has 18 residues.

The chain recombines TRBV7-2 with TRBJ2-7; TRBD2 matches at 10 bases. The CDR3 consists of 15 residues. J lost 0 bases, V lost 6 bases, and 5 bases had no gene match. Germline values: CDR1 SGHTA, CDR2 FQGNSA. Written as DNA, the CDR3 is TGTGCCAGCAGGAGAGCTAGCGGGGGCTCCTACGAGCAGTACTTC. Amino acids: CASRRASGGSYEQYF.

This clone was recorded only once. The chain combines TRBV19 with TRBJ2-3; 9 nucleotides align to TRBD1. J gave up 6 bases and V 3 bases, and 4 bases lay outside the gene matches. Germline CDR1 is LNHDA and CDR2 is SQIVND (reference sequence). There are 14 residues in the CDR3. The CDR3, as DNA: TGTGCCAGTAGTATCGGGACAGGGTCCGATACGCAGTATTTT. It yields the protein CASSIGTGSDTQYF.